This T cell receptor beta chain was documented in a study of cytomegalovirus exposure and HLA in healthy donors. Nominally healthy donors provided the samples, though records likely missed some immune exposures. CDR3 length: 15 amino acids. With 2 bases clipped from V and 0 bases from J, the junction kept 4 bases outside the gene matches. Germline CDR1 is SGDLS and CDR2 is YYNGEE. Regarding the study as a whole: CMV serostatus was the only recorded immune exposure for donors. Most CMV-associated TCR beta chains appeared HLA-restricted in a later analysis.

A word on this clone: What it binds is unknown.

Amplification used 60 Vbeta primers and 13 Jbeta primers. TCRdb keeps only in-frame clones here, not all; method: immunoSEQ multiplex PCR. The sample has about 64,000 clones; the top ten hold about 3.6%. Material: PBMCs. This TCR was sampled from a woman aged 18 to 35 in good health and CMV-seronegative. The chain uses TRBV9 and TRBJ1-2; 7 bases fit TRBD1. The chain's CDR3 is CASSVQGDSNYGYTF. CDR3 sequence (DNA): TGTGCCAGCAGCGTCCAGGGGGACTCTAACTATGGCTACACCTTC.